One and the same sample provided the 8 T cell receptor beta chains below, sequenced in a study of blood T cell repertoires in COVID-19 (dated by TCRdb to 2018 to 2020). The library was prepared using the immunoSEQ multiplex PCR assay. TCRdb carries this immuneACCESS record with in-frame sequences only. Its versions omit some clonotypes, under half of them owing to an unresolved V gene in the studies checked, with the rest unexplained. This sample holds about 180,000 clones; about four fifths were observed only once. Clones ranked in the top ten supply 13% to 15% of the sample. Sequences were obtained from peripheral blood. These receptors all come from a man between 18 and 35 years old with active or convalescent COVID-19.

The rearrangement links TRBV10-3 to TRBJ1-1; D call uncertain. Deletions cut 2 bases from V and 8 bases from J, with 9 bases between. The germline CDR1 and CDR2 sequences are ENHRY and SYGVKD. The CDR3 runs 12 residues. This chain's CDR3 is CAISETGGEAFF. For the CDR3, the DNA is TGTGCCATCAGTGAGACGGGTGGGGAAGCTTTCTTT.

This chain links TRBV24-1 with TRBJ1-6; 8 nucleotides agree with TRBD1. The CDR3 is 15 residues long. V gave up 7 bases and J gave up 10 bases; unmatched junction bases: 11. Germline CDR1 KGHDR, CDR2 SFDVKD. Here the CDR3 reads CATRAYPGQVSPLHF. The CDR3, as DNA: TGTGCCACCAGAGCCTACCCGGGACAGGTGTCACCCCTCCACTTT.

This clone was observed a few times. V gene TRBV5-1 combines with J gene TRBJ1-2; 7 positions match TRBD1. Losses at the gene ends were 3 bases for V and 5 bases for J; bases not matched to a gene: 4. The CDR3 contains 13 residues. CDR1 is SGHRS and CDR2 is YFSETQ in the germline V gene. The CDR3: CASSSQGEYGYTF. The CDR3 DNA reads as TGCGCCAGCAGCTCCCAGGGGGAGTATGGCTACACCTTC. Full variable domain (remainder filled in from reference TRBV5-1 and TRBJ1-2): KAGVTQTPRYLIKTRGQQVTLSCSPISGHRSVSWYQQTPGQGLQFLFEYFSETQRNKGNFPGRFSGRQFSNSRSEMNVSTLELGDSALYLCASSSQGEYGYTFGSGTRLTVV.

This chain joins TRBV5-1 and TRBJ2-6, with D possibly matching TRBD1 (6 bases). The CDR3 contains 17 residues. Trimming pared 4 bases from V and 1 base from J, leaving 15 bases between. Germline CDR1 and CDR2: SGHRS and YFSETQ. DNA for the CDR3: TGCGCCAGCAGCCGCTCTGGGACACCTTCTGGGGCCAACGTCCTGACTTTC. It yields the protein CASSRSGTPSGANVLTF.

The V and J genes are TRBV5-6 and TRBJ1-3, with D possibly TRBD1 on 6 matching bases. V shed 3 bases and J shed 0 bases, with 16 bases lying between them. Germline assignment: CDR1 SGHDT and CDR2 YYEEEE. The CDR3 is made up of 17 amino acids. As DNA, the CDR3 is TGTGCCAGCAGCTCTAAACATACAGGGTTCTCTGGAAACACCATATATTTT. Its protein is CASSSKHTGFSGNTIYF. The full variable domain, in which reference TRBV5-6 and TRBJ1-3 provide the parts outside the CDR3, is DAGVTQSPTHLIKTRGQQVTLRCSPKSGHDTVSWYQQALGQGPQFIFQYYEEEERQRGNFPDRFSGHQFPNYSSELNVNALLLGDSALYLCASSSKHTGFSGNTIYFGEGSWLTVV.

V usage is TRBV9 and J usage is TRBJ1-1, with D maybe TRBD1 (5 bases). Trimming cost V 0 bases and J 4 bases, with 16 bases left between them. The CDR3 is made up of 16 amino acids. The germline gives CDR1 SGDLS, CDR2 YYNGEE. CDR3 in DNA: TGTGCCAGCAGCGTAGCGAGGGGAGGTGTGGGCACTGAAGCTTTCTTT. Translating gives CASSVARGGVGTEAFF.

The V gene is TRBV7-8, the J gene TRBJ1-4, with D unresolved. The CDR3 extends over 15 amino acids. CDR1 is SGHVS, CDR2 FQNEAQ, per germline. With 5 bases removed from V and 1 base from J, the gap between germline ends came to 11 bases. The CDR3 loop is CASSPRGKTNEKLFF. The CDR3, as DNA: TGTGCCAGCAGCCCCCGCGGGAAAACTAATGAAAAACTGTTTTTT.

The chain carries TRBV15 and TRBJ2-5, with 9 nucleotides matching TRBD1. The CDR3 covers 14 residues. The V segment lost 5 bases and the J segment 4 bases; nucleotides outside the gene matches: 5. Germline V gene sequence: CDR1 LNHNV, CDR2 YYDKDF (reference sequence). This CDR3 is CATSLRTGAETQYF. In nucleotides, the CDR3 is TGTGCCACCAGCCTGAGGACAGGGGCAGAGACCCAGTACTTC. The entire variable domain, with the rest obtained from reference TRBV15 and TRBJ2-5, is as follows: DAMVIQNPRYQVTQFGKPVTLSCSQTLNHNVMYWYQQKSSQAPKLLFHYYDKDFNNEADTPDNFQSRRPNTSFCFLDIRSPGLGDTAMYLCATSLRTGAETQYFGPGTRLLVL.